This T cell receptor (beta chain) stems from a study of T cell repertoires in cytomegalovirus infection. Across the study: Indications of both CMV infection and matching HLA type were provided by public TCR beta signatures.

V was pared by 3 bases and J by 7 bases, with 5 bases of the junction left unmatched. This CDR3 has 15 amino acids. Looked up from germline, CDR1 is SGHTA and CDR2 is FQGTGA. TCRdb independently ran MiXCR on the reads; one entry per CDR3 protein. This table holds approximately 240,000 distinct CDR3 sequences, approximately 13% found once. This clonotype was seen ten or more times. The antigen is unknown. Findings and caveats of the study: The ex vivo response was dominated by HLA-C-restricted CMV-specific TCR beta clonotypes. CMV carriers having the relevant HLA were flagged by cumulative public TCR beta family frequency.

This clonotype was sampled from a human donor in good health (CMV status not recorded). Some clones in this sample may be carry-over from other donors' samples. Specimen: PBMCs. The genes are TRBV7-3 and TRBJ2-1; 11 nucleotides agree with TRBD2. Written as DNA, the CDR3 is TGTGCCAGCAGCTTTACTAGCGGGGGACAGAATGAGCAGTTCTTC. It specifies CASSFTSGGQNEQFF.